A selection of T cell receptor beta chains follows, all from one sample in a study of cytomegalovirus exposure and HLA in healthy donors. Profiled with immunoSEQ multiplex PCR; TCRdb holds only in-frame clones, not every one. This sample has 280,000 or so clones; roughly 90% occur once, and the top ten carry approximately 0.88%. The sequenced sample was PBMCs. The receptors were gathered from a woman younger than 35 in good health and CMV-seronegative. Each CDR3 is given with its conserved first and last residue. D genes are given only for firm matches.

j_gene	v_gene	d_gene	CDR3aa
TRBJ1-4	TRBV29-1	.	CSACFLGEKLFF
TRBJ2-1	TRBV7-8	TRBD2	CASSRTQTSGRYNEQFF
TRBJ2-7	TRBV11-2	.	CASSDRRGSYEQYF
TRBJ2-3	TRBV10-3	TRBD2	CAISGKGLVSDTQYF
TRBJ2-7	TRBV25-1	TRBD2	CASGFAGAYEQYF
TRBJ1-5	TRBV2	.	CASSESVPSSYQPQHF
TRBJ1-1	TRBV7-2	.	CASSPDLGGDTEAFF
TRBJ2-5	TRBV6-1	.	CASSFRQETQYF
TRBJ2-7	TRBV9	TRBD1	CASTRGDRGYEQYF
TRBJ2-7	TRBV6-5	TRBD2	CASSSLSGASYEQYF
TRBJ2-5	TRBV7-2	TRBD1	CASSLFGTGGETQYF
TRBJ1-1	TRBV7-3	.	CASSQGQNTEAFF